The present entry profiles one T cell receptor beta chain with its context. The antigen remains unidentified. Assay: immunoSEQ multiplex PCR; the TCRdb copy retains only in-frame clones and omits some. The repertoire has approximately 94,000 clones, around 93% of them found once; the top ten carry roughly 1.3%. The data were taken from a study of siplizumab effects on memory and regulatory T cells. Points from the study as a whole: The diversity of naive T cells seemed greater than that of memory cells, and their alloresponse contribution seemed major. In the presence of siplizumab, alloreactive sequences traceable to unstimulated CD4+ memory cells were significantly reduced.

The source is a human donor in good health. The sample was non-Treg CD4+ T cells sorted from blood.

The CDR3 DNA reads TGTGCCAGCAGACGACCGTTCCGGGACACCCACGGGACTGAAGCTTTCTTT. This sequence encodes CASRRPFRDTHGTEAFF. The genes are TRBV7-9 and TRBJ1-1; possibly TRBD1 for D (6 bases). Trimming cost V 6 bases and J 5 bases, with 25 bases left between them. Germline CDR1 SEHNR, CDR2 FQNEAQ (reference sequence). The CDR3 runs 17 residues.